The rows below give T cell receptor beta chains drawn from one sample of a study of blood T cells in healthy people across ages. TCRdb used MiXCR to reprocess the 5' RACE reads, holding one entry per CDR3 protein. Of some 710,000 distinct CDR3 sequences listed, 35% to 50% are singletons. The specimen sequenced was blood. The origin of the receptors is an elderly man in good health. Each CDR3 is given with its conserved first and last residue. The order of the fields is CDR3 length, V gene, CDR3 protein.

16 TRBV3-1 CASSQVDGRNYNEQFF
14 TRBV3-1 CASSQRASSNEQFF
13 TRBV7-9 CASSSTRPWEQFF
12 TRBV7-9 CASSLNEDRVYF
13 TRBV20-1 CSASQGSSYEQYF
14 TRBV29-1 CSVHKETSSDEQFF
15 TRBV6-1 CAGSEVWTAQETQYF
16 TRBV4-2 CASSPFRGQGISEQFF
16 TRBV20-1 CSARSGTSGRHYEQYF
17 TRBV12-3/TRBV12-4 CASSFETSKYGTDTQYF
14 TRBV29-1 CSVAWTSGRETQYF
13 TRBV7-9 CASSAQGPGTQYF
14 TRBV5-1 CASSLVDSSYEQYF
13 TRBV20-1 CSARVSGQETQYF
14 TRBV27 CASSPAGVGYGYTF
12 TRBV19 CASVAGVNEQFF
16 TRBV12-3/TRBV12-4 CASSFLPPANTGELFF
13 TRBV6-4 CASSETINQPQHF
16 TRBV12-5 CASGDRAPTINYGYTF
17 TRBV30 CAWSEELAGGRGQTQYF
17 TRBV28 CASSSPLIKGGRETQYF
15 TRBV6-5 CASSRGGGRENEQFF